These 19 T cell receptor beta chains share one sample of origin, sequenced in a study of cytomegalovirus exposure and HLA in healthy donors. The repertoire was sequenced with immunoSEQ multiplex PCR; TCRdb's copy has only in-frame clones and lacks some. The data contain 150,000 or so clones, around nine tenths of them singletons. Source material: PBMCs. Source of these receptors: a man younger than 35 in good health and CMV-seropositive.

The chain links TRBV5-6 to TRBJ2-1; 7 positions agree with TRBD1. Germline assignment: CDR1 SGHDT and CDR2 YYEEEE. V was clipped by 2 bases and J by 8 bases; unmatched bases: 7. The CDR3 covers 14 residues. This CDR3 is CASSLYTGADEQFF. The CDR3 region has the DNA TGTGCCAGCAGCTTATATACAGGGGCCGATGAGCAGTTCTTC. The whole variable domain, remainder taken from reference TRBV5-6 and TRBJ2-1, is DAGVTQSPTHLIKTRGQQVTLRCSPKSGHDTVSWYQQALGQGPQFIFQYYEEEERQRGNFPDRFSGHQFPNYSSELNVNALLLGDSALYLCASSLYTGADEQFFGPGTRLTVL.

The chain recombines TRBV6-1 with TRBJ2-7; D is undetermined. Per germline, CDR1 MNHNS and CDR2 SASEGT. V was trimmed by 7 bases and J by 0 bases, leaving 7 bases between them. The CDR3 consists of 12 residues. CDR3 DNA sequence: TGTGCCAGCACCCAATCCTCCTACGAGCAGTACTTC. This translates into CASTQSSYEQYF.

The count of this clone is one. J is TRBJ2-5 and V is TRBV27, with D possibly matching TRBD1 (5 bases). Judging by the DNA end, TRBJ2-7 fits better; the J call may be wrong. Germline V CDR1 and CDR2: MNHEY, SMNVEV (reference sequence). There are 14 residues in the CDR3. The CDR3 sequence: CASSWSRESYEQYF. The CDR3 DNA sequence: TGTGCCAGCAGTTGGAGCAGGGAATCTTACGAGCAGTACTTC.

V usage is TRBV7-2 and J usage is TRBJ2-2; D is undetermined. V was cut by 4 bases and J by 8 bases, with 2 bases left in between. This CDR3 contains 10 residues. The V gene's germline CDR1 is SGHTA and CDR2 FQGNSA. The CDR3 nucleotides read TGTGCCAGCAGCTCAGGGGAGCTGTTTTTT. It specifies CASSSGELFF.

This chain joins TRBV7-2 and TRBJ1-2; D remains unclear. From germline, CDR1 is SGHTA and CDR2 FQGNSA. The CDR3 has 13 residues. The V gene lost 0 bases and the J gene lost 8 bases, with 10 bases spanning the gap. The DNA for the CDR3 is TGTGCCAGCAGCTTAGCGGACCCTAGCGGCTACACCTTC. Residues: CASSLADPSGYTF.

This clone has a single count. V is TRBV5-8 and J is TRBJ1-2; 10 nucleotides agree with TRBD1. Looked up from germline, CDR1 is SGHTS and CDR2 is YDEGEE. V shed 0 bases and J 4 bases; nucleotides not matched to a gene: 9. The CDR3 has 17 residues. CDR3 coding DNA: TGTGCCAGCAGCTTGGAGAGACAGGGGGCCGACTTCTATGGCTACACCTTC. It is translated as CASSLERQGADFYGYTF. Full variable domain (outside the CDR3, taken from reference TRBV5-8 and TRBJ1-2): EAGVTQSPTHLIKTRGQQATLRCSPISGHTSVYWYQQALGLGLQFLLWYDEGEERNRGNFPPRFSGRQFPNYSSELNVNALELEDSALYLCASSLERQGADFYGYTFGSGTRLTVV.

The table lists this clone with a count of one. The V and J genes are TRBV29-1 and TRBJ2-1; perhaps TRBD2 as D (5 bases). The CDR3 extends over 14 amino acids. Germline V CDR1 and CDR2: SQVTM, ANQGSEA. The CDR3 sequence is CSARGDKNYNEQFF. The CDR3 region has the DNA TGCTCCGCACGGGGAGACAAGAATTACAATGAGCAGTTCTTC.

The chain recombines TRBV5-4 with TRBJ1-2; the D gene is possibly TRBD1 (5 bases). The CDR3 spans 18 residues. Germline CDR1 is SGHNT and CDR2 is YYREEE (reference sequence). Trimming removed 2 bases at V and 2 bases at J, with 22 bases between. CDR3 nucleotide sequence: TGTGCCAGCAGCTTAGGGTGGGGCGCGAAGGGGCGAAACTATGGCTACACCTTC. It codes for CASSLGWGAKGRNYGYTF.

Written as DNA, the CDR3 is TGTGCCAGCAGGGGGGCGGGTACGCAGTATTTT. Translation gives CASRGAGTQYF. The chain joins TRBV2 to TRBJ2-3; the D gene is possibly TRBD1 (6 bases). Germline V lookup: CDR1 SNHLY, CDR2 FYNNEI. V lost 6 bases to trimming and J lost 8 bases, with 9 bases between them. CDR3 size: 11 residues.

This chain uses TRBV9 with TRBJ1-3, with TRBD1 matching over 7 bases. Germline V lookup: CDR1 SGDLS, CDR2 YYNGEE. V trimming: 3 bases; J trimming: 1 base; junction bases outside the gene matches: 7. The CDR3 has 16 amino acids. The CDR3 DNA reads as TGTGCCAGCAGCGGTCCGGGACAGAGATCTGGAAACACCATATATTTT. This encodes CASSGPGQRSGNTIYF. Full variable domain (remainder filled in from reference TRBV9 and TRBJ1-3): DSGVTQTPKHLITATGQRVTLRCSPRSGDLSVYWYQQSLDQGLQFLIQYYNGEERAKGNILERFSAQQFPDLHSELNLSSLELGDSALYFCASSGPGQRSGNTIYFGEGSWLTVV.

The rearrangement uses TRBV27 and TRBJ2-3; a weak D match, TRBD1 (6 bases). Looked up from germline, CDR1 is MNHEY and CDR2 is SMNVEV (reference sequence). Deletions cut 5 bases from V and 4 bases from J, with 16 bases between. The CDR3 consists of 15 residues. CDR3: CASSIRGRSSDTQYF. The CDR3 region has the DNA TGTGCCAGCAGTATCAGGGGACGGTCTTCAGATACGCAGTATTTT.

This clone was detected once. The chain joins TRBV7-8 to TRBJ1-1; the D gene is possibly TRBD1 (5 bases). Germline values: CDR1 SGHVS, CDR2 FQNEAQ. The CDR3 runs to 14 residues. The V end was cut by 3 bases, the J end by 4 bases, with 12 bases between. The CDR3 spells CASSFSAGGTEAFF. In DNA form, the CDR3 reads TGTGCCAGCAGCTTTAGTGCGGGGGGCACTGAAGCTTTCTTT. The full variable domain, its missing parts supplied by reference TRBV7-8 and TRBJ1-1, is GAGVSQSPRYKVAKRGQDVALRCDPISGHVSLFWYQQALGQGPEFLTYFQNEAQLDKSGLPSDRFFAERPEGSVSTLKIQRTQQEDSAVYLCASSFSAGGTEAFFGQGTRLTVV.

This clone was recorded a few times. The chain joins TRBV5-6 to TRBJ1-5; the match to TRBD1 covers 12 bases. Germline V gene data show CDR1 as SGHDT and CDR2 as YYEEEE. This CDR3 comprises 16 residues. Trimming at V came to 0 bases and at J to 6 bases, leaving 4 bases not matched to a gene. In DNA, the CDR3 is TGTGCCAGCAGCTTGGCAAGGGACAGGGGGCTTCAGCCCCAGCATTTT. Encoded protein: CASSLARDRGLQPQHF.

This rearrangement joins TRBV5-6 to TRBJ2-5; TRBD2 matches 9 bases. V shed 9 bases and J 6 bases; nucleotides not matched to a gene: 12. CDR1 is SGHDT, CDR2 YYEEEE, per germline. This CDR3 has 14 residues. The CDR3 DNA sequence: TGTGCCACCCGACTGGCGGGAGGGCCCAAGACCCAGTACTTC. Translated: CATRLAGGPKTQYF. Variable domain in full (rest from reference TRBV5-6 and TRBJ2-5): DAGVTQSPTHLIKTRGQQVTLRCSPKSGHDTVSWYQQALGQGPQFIFQYYEEEERQRGNFPDRFSGHQFPNYSSELNVNALLLGDSALYLCATRLAGGPKTQYFGPGTRLLVL.

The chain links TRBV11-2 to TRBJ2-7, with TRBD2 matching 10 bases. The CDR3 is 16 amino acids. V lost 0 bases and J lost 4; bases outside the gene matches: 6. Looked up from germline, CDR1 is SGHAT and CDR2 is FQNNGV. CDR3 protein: CASSLDRSSGSYEQYF. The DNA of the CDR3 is TGTGCCAGCAGCTTAGATCGGTCTAGCGGGAGTTACGAGCAGTACTTC.

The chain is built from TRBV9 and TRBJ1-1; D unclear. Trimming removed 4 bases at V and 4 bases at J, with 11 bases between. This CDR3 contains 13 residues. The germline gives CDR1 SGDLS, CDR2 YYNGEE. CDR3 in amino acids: CASSIDMITEAFF. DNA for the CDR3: TGTGCCAGCAGCATAGACATGATCACTGAAGCTTTCTTT.

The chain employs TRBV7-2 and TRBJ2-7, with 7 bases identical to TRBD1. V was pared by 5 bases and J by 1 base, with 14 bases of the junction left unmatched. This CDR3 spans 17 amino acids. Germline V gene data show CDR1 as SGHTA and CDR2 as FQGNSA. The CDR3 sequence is CASSRAIRQGSSYEQYF. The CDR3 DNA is TGTGCCAGCAGCCGCGCGATACGACAGGGTTCGTCCTACGAGCAGTACTTC.

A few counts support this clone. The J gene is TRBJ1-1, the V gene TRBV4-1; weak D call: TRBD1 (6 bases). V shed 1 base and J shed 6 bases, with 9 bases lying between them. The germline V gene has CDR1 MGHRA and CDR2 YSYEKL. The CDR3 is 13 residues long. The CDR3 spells CASSQGRGSEAFF. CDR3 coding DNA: TGCGCCAGCAGCCAAGGTAGGGGGTCTGAAGCTTTCTTT.

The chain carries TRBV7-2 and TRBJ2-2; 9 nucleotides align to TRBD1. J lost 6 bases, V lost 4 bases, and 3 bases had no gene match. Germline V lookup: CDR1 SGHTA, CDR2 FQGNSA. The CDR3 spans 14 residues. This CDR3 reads CASSSGQGPGELFF. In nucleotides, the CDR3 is TGTGCCAGCAGCTCGGGACAGGGTCCCGGGGAGCTGTTTTTT. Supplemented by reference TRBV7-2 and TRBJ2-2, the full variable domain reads GAGVSQSPSNKVTEKGKDVELRCDPISGHTALYWYRQSLGQGLEFLIYFQGNSAPDKSGLPSDRFSAERTGGSVSTLTIQRTQQEDSAVYLCASSSGQGPGELFFGEGSRLTVL.